The following is a TCR beta chain sequence with its context. Its cognate antigen is unknown. Patients included in sequencing had previously demonstrated CD8+CD57+ cell expansion by flow cytometry. Sampling of blood occurred while the patients had still received no therapy. The germline CDR1 and CDR2 sequences are KGHDR and SFDVKD. There are 13 residues in the CDR3. Trimming left V 5 bases short and J 4 bases short, with 9 bases between. This sample was included in a study of CD8+CD57+ T cells in acquired aplastic anemia. Overall study: CD4+ and CD8+ cells, once sorted, gave DNA averaging roughly 3 ug. Study findings and constraints: Around 30 sequences, all CD8+ CDR3, were shared between patients and controls.

Genomic DNA provided the template from which TCR beta VDJ and CDR3 profiles were obtained. TCRdb re-called the reads with MiXCR, one entry per CDR3 protein. This table holds fewer than 300,000 distinct CDR3 sequences, around 82% found once. Sequenced sample: sorted CD4+, CD8+, or CD8+CD57+ T cells (not recorded which) from PBMCs. This sequence was found in a human donor with aplastic anemia. The V gene is TRBV24-1, the J gene TRBJ2-3, with a tentative D call TRBD2 (5 bases). The CDR3 DNA sequence: TGTGCCACCAGTGCGGGGTTCCCAGATACGCAGTATTTT. Translation: CATSAGFPDTQYF.